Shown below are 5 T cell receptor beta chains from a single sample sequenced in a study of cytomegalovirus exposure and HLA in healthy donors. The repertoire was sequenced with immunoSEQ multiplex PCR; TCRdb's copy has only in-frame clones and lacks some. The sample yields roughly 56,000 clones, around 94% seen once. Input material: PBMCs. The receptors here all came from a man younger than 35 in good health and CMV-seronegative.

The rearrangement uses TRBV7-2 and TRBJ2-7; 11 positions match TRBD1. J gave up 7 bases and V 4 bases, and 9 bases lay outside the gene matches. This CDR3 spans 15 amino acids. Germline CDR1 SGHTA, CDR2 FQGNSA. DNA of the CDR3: TGTGCCAGCAGCTCTGGGACAGGGGGACGTGGTGAGCAGTACTTC. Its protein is CASSSGTGGRGEQYF.

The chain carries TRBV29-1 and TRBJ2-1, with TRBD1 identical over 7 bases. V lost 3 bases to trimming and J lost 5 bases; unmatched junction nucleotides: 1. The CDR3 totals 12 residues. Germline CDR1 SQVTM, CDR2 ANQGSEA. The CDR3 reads CSVEGQNNEQFF. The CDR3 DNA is TGCAGCGTTGAGGGACAGAACAATGAGCAGTTCTTC.

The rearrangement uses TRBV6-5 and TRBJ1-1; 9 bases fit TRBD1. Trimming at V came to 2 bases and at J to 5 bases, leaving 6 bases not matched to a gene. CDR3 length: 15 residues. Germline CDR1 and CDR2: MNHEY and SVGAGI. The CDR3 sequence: CASSYGTGSGTEAFF. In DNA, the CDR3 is TGTGCCAGCAGTTACGGGACAGGGAGTGGAACTGAAGCTTTCTTT.

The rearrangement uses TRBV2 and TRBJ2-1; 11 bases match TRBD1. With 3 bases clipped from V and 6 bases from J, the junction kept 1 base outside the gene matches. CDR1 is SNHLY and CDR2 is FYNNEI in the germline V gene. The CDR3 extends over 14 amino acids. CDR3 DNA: TGTGCCAGCAGTGACGGGACAGGGGGCAATGAGCAGTTCTTC. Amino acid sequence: CASSDGTGGNEQFF.

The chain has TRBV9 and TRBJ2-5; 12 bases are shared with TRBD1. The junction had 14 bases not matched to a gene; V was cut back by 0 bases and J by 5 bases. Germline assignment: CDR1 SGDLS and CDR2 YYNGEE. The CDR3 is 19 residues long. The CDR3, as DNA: TGTGCCAGCAGCGTAGAGGTCGGTTCGGGACAGGGGGCGCGGGAGACCCAGTACTTC. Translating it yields CASSVEVGSGQGARETQYF.